This TCR beta chain was sequenced in a study of beta chain features in type 1 diabetes. Study at large: Age, gender and cell yields were alike across patients and healthy donors.

Study-wide results and caveats: Any HLA type influence on TCRB rearrangement was left unresolved here. Shorter TCRB CDR3s, moderately but significantly so, marked every one of the four CD4+ subsets in Type 1 diabetes patients. Fewer insertions but more deletions were seen at VDJ junctions in type 1 diabetes patients.

A few counts support this clone. What it binds is unknown. Based on CD45RO/CCR7/CD25/CD127/CD95/CD27, CD4+ regulatory, stem cell-like memory, naive and central memory cells were sorted. This CDR3 has 14 residues. The germline V and J ends were trimmed by 7 bases and 5 bases, with 20 bases remaining between them. CDR1 is SQVTM and CDR2 is ANQGSEA in the germline V gene. What was sequenced were expressed TCRB transcripts, since all of the isolated RNA had been reverse transcribed. Using immunoSEQ multiplex PCR, the repertoire was profiled, and TCRdb retains in-frame clones only, with some absent. Among roughly 260,000 clones listed, just over 20% were seen once.

The origin of this receptor is a woman aged 40 to 50 with type 1 diabetes. The sequenced sample consisted of naive CD4+ T cells from blood. V gene TRBV29-1 combines with J gene TRBJ1-2, with a tentative D call TRBD1 (6 bases). The CDR3 nucleotides read TGCAGCGCCCTAAAGGGGGGCGGGGGGTATGGCTACACCTTC. Protein: CSALKGGGGYGYTF.